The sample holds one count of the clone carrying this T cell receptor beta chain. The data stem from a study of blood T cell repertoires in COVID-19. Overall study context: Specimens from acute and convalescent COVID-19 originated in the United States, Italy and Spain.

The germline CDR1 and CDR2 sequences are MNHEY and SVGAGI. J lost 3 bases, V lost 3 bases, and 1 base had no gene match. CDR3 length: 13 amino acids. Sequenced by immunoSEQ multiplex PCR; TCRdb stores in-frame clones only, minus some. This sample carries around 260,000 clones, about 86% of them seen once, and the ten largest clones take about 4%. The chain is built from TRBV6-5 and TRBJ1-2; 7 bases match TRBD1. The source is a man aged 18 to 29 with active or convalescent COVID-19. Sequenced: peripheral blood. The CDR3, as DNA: TGTGCCAGCAGTTATACAGGGGACTATGGCTACACCTTC. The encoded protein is CASSYTGDYGYTF.